This TCR beta chain was found in a study of T cell responses to AZD1222 COVID-19 vaccine. Study-wide points: Across the whole spike, CD4 TCRs peaked at regions 160-218 and 743-854.

As regards this clone: Its antigen is unknown.

Produced via immunoSEQ multiplex PCR; TCRdb's table is partial and in-frame only. The sample carries 150,000 to 200,000 clones, almost 95% recorded once. Source: peripheral blood, taken on day 0 of AZD1222 vaccination. The receptor was derived from an adult in good health.

CDR3 region: CASSLSGSEKLFF. The DNA for the CDR3 is TGTGCCAGCAGCTTAAGTGGAAGTGAAAAACTGTTTTTT. V gene TRBV7-6 combines with J gene TRBJ1-4; D gene uncertain. The CDR3 length is 13 residues. The germline V and J ends were trimmed by 2 bases and 7 bases, with 8 bases remaining between them. CDR1 is SGHVS, CDR2 FNYEAQ, per germline.